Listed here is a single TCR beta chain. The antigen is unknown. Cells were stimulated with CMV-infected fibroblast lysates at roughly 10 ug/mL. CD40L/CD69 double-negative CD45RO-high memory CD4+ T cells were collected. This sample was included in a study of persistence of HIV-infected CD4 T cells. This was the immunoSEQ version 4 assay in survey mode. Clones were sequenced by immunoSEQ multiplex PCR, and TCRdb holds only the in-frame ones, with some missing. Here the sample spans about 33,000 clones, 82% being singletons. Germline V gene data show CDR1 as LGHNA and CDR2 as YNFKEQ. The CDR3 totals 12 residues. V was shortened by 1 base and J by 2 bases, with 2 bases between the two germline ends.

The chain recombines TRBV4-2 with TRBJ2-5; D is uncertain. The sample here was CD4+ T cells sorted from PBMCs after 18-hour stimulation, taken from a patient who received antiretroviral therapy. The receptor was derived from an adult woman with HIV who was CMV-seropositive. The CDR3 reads CASSQAQETQYF. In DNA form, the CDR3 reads TGTGCCAGCAGCCAAGCGCAAGAGACCCAGTACTTC.